The source of this TCR beta chain is a study of vaccination effects on CD4 cells after COVID-19. Whole-study context: Sampling occurred a median 72 days post second dose, range 14 to 241.

This clone has only a few counts. Its antigen is not known. ViraFEST assay sequencing came after antigen-specific CD4+ T cells were expanded with viral peptide pools. The culture ran for 10 days, and then CD4+ T cells were isolated. BNT162b2 vaccine or mRNA-1273 vaccine was given to participants in two doses. Clones were read by immunoSEQ multiplex PCR, and TCRdb kept only the in-frame ones, dropping some. The sample has roughly 34,000 clones; around 80% are singletons. The clonotype originates from a human donor who received a COVID-19 vaccine. Some clones in this sample may be carry-over from other donors' samples. The sequences come from CD4+ T cells from PBMCs cultured with HCoV-NL63 spike peptides, collected after COVID-19 vaccination.

CDR3 sequence reads: CASSPRGWQGSTGELFF. For the CDR3, the DNA is TGTGCCAGCAGCCCTAGGGGGTGGCAGGGGAGCACCGGGGAGCTGTTTTTT. V is TRBV7-3 and J is TRBJ2-2, with D perhaps matching TRBD1 (6 bases). The ends were cut back, 5 bases at V and 4 bases at J, with 20 bases in the middle. The CDR3 contains 17 residues. The V gene's germline CDR1 is SGHTA and CDR2 FQGTGA.